This is a list of T cell receptor beta chains from one sample in a study of cytotoxic CD8 clonotypes in ibrutinib-treated CLL. The data were produced by immunoSEQ multiplex PCR, yet TCRdb's version contains in-frame clones alone and is incomplete. The sample has more than 45,000 clones, 75% to 90% seen once. Sequenced here: PBMCs, sampled after 24 months of ibrutinib treatment. The receptors were sampled from a human donor with chronic lymphocytic leukemia. The CDR3 runs from the conserved cysteine through the conserved F or W.

14 TRBJ2-5 TRBV30 CAWLPGQGGETQYF
17 TRBJ2-7 TRBV4-2 CASSQEIAGGPRNEQYF
15 TRBJ2-3 TRBV5-6 CASSRVLARPDTQYF
14 TRBJ2-5 TRBV10-3 CATVSGNIQETQYF
17 TRBJ1-1 TRBV30 CAWSVFLDQGLNTEAFF
10 TRBJ1-2 TRBV29-1 CSVDWDGYTF
16 TRBJ2-3 TRBV7-8 CASIWTSGRALDTQYF
15 TRBJ1-1 TRBV6-6 CASTELGQGNTEAFF
18 TRBJ2-7 TRBV9 CASSPHLSHRGGPYEQYF
15 TRBJ2-5 TRBV5-4 CASSSGGGISETQYF
11 TRBJ2-7 TRBV6-1 CASSAIYEQYF
14 TRBJ1-4 TRBV9 CASSAWTGGAELFF
13 TRBJ1-4 TRBV6-6 CASGEHPVEKLFF
17 TRBJ2-2 TRBV2 CASPPTPRTRGTGELFF
14 TRBJ2-1 TRBV10-3 CAISVRTLVDEQFF
15 TRBJ2-1 TRBV7-2 CASIRREGSYNEQFF
13 TRBJ2-2 TRBV30 CAWSVSGTGELFF
13 TRBJ2-6 TRBV2 CASTTSGANVLTF
14 TRBJ1-2 TRBV19 CASSMTWGSAGYTF
14 TRBJ1-4 TRBV15 CATTPGGSNEKLFF
15 TRBJ2-1 TRBV19 CASSEGWLAENEQFF
11 TRBJ2-7 TRBV11-2 CASSVTYEQYF
15 TRBJ2-3 TRBV30 CAWSLGQGARDTQYF
15 TRBJ2-1 TRBV11-3 CASSPSGPSYNEQFF
16 TRBJ2-2 TRBV11-1 CASSVSGRFVAGELFF
14 TRBJ1-1 TRBV6-1 CASSELPTDTEAFF
14 TRBJ1-3 TRBV19 CASSAQGSGNTIYF
15 TRBJ1-1 TRBV5-6 CASSPIDDRNTEAFF
16 TRBJ2-2 TRBV19 CASTPPGTANTGELFF
14 TRBJ1-1 TRBV28 CATGAAGAWTEAFF
13 TRBJ1-2 TRBV28 CASTLEGTYGYTF
12 TRBJ1-2 TRBV11-2 CASSLDRYGYTF
14 TRBJ2-7 TRBV27 CASSFGGVSYEQYF
14 TRBJ2-1 TRBV2 CASHSEAGFNEQFF
15 TRBJ2-5 TRBV15 CATSILAGVAETQYF
15 TRBJ2-5 TRBV15 CATSTYDSIVETQYF
15 TRBJ2-7 TRBV6-5 CASSYSRQGLNEQYF
16 TRBJ1-2 TRBV7-2 CASSLDTGGVNYGYTF
13 TRBJ2-1 TRBV5-5 CASSFVAGDEQFF
12 TRBJ2-7 TRBV27 CASRRSSYEQYF
15 TRBJ2-7 TRBV7-9 CASSAGTSVSYEQYF
14 TRBJ2-7 TRBV11-2 CASSLEVLTYEQYF
17 TRBJ2-1 TRBV28 CASSHPEAGRVYNEQFF
16 TRBJ2-7 TRBV29-1 CSVEVADRHLSYEQYF
16 TRBJ1-3 TRBV7-9 CASSLSPGGFGNTIYF
14 TRBJ2-7 TRBV5-4 CASSLAGTMIEQYF
17 TRBJ2-6 TRBV7-9 CASSITRGGVGANVLTF
17 TRBJ1-2 TRBV5-5 CASSSPSGTGGDYGYTF
16 TRBJ1-3 TRBV5-6 CASTQIRGLDGNTIYF
14 TRBJ2-5 TRBV9 CASSVAGLAETQYF
14 TRBJ2-7 TRBV7-2 CASSVTSGSYEQYF
13 TRBJ1-5 TRBV18 CASSLPGDQPQHF
13 TRBJ2-2 TRBV30 CAWSGQSTGELFF
17 TRBJ2-1 TRBV11-2 CASSPLHRDRGYDEQFF
14 TRBJ2-3 TRBV19 CASRLAGLTDTQYF
14 TRBJ2-2 TRBV5-1 CASSFQGNTGELFF
14 TRBJ2-7 TRBV11-1 CASSFGQGRSEQYF
15 TRBJ2-7 TRBV9 CASSVGQGATDEQYF